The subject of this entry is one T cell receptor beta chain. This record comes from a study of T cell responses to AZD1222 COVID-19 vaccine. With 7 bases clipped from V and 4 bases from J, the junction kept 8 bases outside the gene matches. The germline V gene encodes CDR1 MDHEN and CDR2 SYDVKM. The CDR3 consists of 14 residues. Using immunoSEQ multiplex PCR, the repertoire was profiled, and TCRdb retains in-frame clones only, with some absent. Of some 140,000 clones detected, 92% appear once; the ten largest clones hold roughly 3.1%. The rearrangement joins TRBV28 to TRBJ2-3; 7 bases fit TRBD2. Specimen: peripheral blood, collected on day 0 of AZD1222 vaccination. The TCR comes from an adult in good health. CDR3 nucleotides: TGTGCCAGCAACACTCCAGGGAGGGCAGATACGCAGTATTTT. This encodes CASNTPGRADTQYF.